The 26 T cell receptor beta chains below were found in one sample sequenced in a study of cytomegalovirus exposure and HLA in healthy donors. Primers: 60 Vbeta forward and 13 Jbeta reverse. The method was immunoSEQ multiplex PCR; TCRdb's version includes in-frame clones alone and lacks a portion of them. Of about 150,000 clones detected, roughly 79% appear once; the ten largest clones hold 0.95% to 1.4%. The sample comprised PBMCs. The receptors stem from a male donor in good health and CMV-seronegative.

This chain connects TRBV25-1 to TRBJ2-2, with 8 bases lining up with TRBD2. In germline, CDR1 is MGHDK, CDR2 SYGVNS. V shed 5 bases and J 7 bases; nucleotides not matched to a gene: 9. The CDR3 runs to 15 residues. CDR3 in DNA: TGTGCCAGCAGTCAGACGGGGGGGTTAGTCGGGGAGCTGTTTTTT. It is translated as CASSQTGGLVGELFF.

The chain joins TRBV30 to TRBJ2-2, with TRBD1 matching over 9 bases. The length of the CDR3 is 14 residues. Germline V lookup: CDR1 GTSNPN, CDR2 SVGIG (reference sequence). J lost 5 bases, V lost 1 base, and 2 bases had no gene match. CDR3 sequence reads: CAWSDRGRTGELFF. CDR3 sequence (DNA): TGTGCCTGGAGTGACAGGGGGCGAACCGGGGAGCTGTTTTTT.

V usage is TRBV29-1 and J usage is TRBJ2-7, with 7 bases fitting TRBD2. Germline lookup yields CDR1 SQVTM and CDR2 ANQGSEA. After removal of 0 bases from V and 3 bases from J, the junction contained 8 bases not matched to a gene. The CDR3 covers 15 residues. CDR3 in DNA: TGCAGCGTTGAAGATCCCAGCGGGGCAAGCTACGAGCAGTACTTC. Translated, it gives CSVEDPSGASYEQYF.

This sequence joins TRBV4-3 and TRBJ1-2; no definite D call. Trimming pared 5 bases from V and 3 bases from J, leaving 10 bases between. The CDR3 length is 13 residues. CDR1 is LGHNA, CDR2 YSLEER, per germline. CDR3 loop: CASSTSLDYGYTF. CDR3 in DNA: TGCGCCAGCAGCACATCTCTGGACTATGGCTACACCTTC.

The chain joins TRBV7-2 to TRBJ2-7; no firm D call. This CDR3 region has 14 residues. The V gene's germline CDR1 is SGHTA and CDR2 FQGNSA. V was pared by 1 base and J by 0 bases, with 7 bases between. CDR3: CASSLERYSYEQYF. CDR3 coding DNA: TGTGCCAGCAGCTTAGAACGCTACTCCTACGAGCAGTACTTC. Full variable domain (outside the CDR3, taken from reference TRBV7-2 and TRBJ2-7): GAGVSQSPSNKVTEKGKDVELRCDPISGHTALYWYRQSLGQGLEFLIYFQGNSAPDKSGLPSDRFSAERTGGSVSTLTIQRTQQEDSAVYLCASSLERYSYEQYFGPGTRLTVT.

For this clone: Other nucleotide sequences from this sample produce the same CDR3. The chain is built from TRBV30 and TRBJ2-7; 7 bases agree with TRBD2. Germline-derived CDR1 and CDR2 are GTSNPN and SVGIG (reference sequence). J was trimmed by 3 bases and V by 0 bases; bases with no gene match: 5. There are 14 residues in the CDR3. CDR3 protein: CAWSVSLAVYEQYF. DNA of the CDR3: TGTGCCTGGAGTGTAAGTCTAGCGGTCTACGAGCAGTACTTC.

The chain combines TRBV2 with TRBJ2-3, with D possibly TRBD2 on 5 matching bases. Per the germline V gene, CDR1 is SNHLY and CDR2 is FYNNEI. With 8 bases removed from V and 2 bases from J, the gap between germline ends came to 8 bases. This CDR3 is built from 12 residues. The CDR3 is CASGGDTDTQYF. The CDR3, as DNA: TGTGCCAGCGGAGGTGACACAGATACGCAGTATTTT.

This clone was found a few times. The chain has TRBV5-6 and TRBJ1-1; tentative D call: TRBD1 (6 bases). This CDR3 region has 15 residues. CDR1 is SGHDT and CDR2 is YYEEEE in the germline V gene. V was shortened by 2 bases and J by 3 bases, with 14 bases between the two germline ends. CDR3 residues: CASSFLWGPDTEAFF. CDR3 DNA sequence: TGTGCCAGCAGCTTTTTATGGGGGCCTGACACTGAAGCTTTCTTT.

The rearrangement uses TRBV15 and TRBJ2-2, with D possibly matching TRBD2 (7 bases). The CDR3 is 17 residues long. In germline, CDR1 is LNHNV, CDR2 YYDKDF (reference sequence). V was pared by 4 bases and J by 2 bases, with 17 bases between. CDR3 sequence (DNA): TGTGCCACCAGCACGACAAGGGGGGGGCCCAACACCGGGGAGCTGTTTTTT. Its protein is CATSTTRGGPNTGELFF.

The chain is built from TRBV27 and TRBJ2-1; D ambiguous. This CDR3 is built from 11 residues. Trimming pared 6 bases from V and 7 bases from J, leaving 7 bases between. The germline gives CDR1 MNHEY, CDR2 SMNVEV (reference sequence). The CDR3 loop reads CASRAPNEQFF. The DNA of the CDR3 is TGTGCCAGCAGGGCCCCTAATGAGCAGTTCTTC.

The gene calls are TRBV5-1 and TRBJ2-7; weak D call: TRBD1 (5 bases). Germline V lookup: CDR1 SGHRS, CDR2 YFSETQ. The CDR3 loop spans 14 amino acids. The germline V and J ends were trimmed by 6 bases and 4 bases, with 17 bases remaining between them. This CDR3 is CASNQGPEMYEQYF. In DNA form, the CDR3 reads TGCGCCAGCAATCAGGGCCCCGAAATGTACGAGCAGTACTTC.

This clone occurred once. The V call is TRBV4-3, the J call TRBJ2-7; perhaps TRBD2 as D (5 bases). Germline CDR1 reads LGHNA; CDR2 reads YSLEER. V was trimmed by 0 bases and J by 2 bases, leaving 17 bases between them. The CDR3 has 17 residues. The CDR3 loop is CASSQDPGNRAPYEQYF. The DNA for the CDR3 is TGCGCCAGCAGCCAAGATCCGGGGAACCGCGCTCCCTACGAGCAGTACTTC.

This clone was seen only once. CDR3 nucleotides: TGTGCCTGGAGTGGGGACAGCTATGGCTACACCTTC. Translated, it gives CAWSGDSYGYTF. The chain carries TRBV30 and TRBJ1-2; 7 bases map to TRBD1. V was pared by 1 base and J by 4 bases, with 0 bases of the junction left unmatched. Germline assignment: CDR1 GTSNPN and CDR2 SVGIG (reference sequence). The CDR3 consists of 12 residues.

This chain links TRBV29-1 with TRBJ2-5; 10 nucleotides align to TRBD1. The assigned J gene may be wrong: the sequence end matches TRBJ2-7 better. Per the germline V gene, CDR1 is SQVTM and CDR2 is ANQGSEA. The CDR3 runs 13 residues. CDR3 coding DNA: TGCAGCATCCCCGGGACAGGGGAGTACGAGCAGTACTTC. It specifies CSIPGTGEYEQYF.

V usage is TRBV4-1 and J usage is TRBJ1-5; no firm D call. V was trimmed by 0 bases and J by 7 bases, leaving 13 bases between them. CDR1 and CDR2 from the germline V gene are MGHRA and YSYEKL. The CDR3 extends over 15 amino acids. Written as DNA, the CDR3 is TGCGCCAGCAGCCAAGAATGGGGAACGGGGCAGCCCCAGCATTTT. Its protein is CASSQEWGTGQPQHF.

The chain employs TRBV11-2 and TRBJ2-7; 10 nucleotides match TRBD1. The CDR3 contains 14 residues. The germline V gene has CDR1 SGHAT and CDR2 FQNNGV. Unmatched junction bases numbered 4, after V lost 4 bases and J lost 4 bases. This CDR3 reads CASSWDRGGYEQYF. The DNA of the CDR3 is TGTGCCAGCAGCTGGGACAGGGGCGGGTACGAGCAGTACTTC. The full variable domain, its missing parts supplied by reference TRBV11-2 and TRBJ2-7, is EAGVAQSPRYKIIEKRQSVAFWCNPISGHATLYWYQQILGQGPKLLIQFQNNGVVDDSQLPKDRFSAERLKGVDSTLKIQPAKLEDSAVYLCASSWDRGGYEQYFGPGTRLTVT.

This clone was counted between two and nine times. The chain uses TRBV5-4 and TRBJ1-2; D might be TRBD1 (6 bases). There are 12 residues in the CDR3. Germline V gives CDR1 SGHNT, CDR2 YYREEE (reference sequence). The V and J ends lost 4 bases and 10 bases respectively, with 14 bases between them. This CDR3 is CASSGDRRSYTF. As DNA, the CDR3 is TGTGCCAGCAGCGGAGACAGGAGATCCTACACCTTC.

This chain connects TRBV7-2 to TRBJ2-3; TRBD1 might be the D (5 bases). The CDR3 runs to 15 residues. The V and J ends lost 1 base and 4 bases respectively, with 12 bases between them. Germline loops: CDR1 SGHTA, CDR2 FQGNSA. This CDR3 reads CASSLELRAADTQYF. For the CDR3, the DNA is TGTGCCAGCAGCTTAGAACTCAGGGCGGCAGATACGCAGTATTTT.

This chain uses TRBV5-1 with TRBJ2-7; 12 nucleotides align to TRBD2. J lost 7 bases, V lost 5 bases, and 10 bases had no gene match. The CDR3 consists of 15 residues. CDR1 and CDR2 from the germline V gene are SGHRS and YFSETQ. CDR3 in amino acids: CASRQLAGGTGEQYF. For the CDR3, the DNA is TGCGCCAGCAGACAACTAGCGGGAGGAACGGGAGAGCAGTACTTC.

The chain joins TRBV27 to TRBJ1-6; the match to TRBD1 covers 9 bases. CDR1 and CDR2 from the germline V gene are MNHEY and SMNVEV (reference sequence). Trimming removed 6 bases from V and 10 bases from J; junction bases left unmatched: 7. The CDR3 loop spans 14 amino acids. The CDR3 DNA is TGTGCCAGCAGCCGGGACAGGGAGGTCTCACCCCTCCACTTT. Amino acids: CASSRDREVSPLHF.

CDR3 residues: CASSLITELAKNIQYF. The CDR3 DNA reads TGTGCCAGCAGCTTAATCACAGAACTAGCCAAAAACATTCAGTACTTC. The chain joins TRBV7-9 to TRBJ2-4; no definite D call. The CDR3 contains 16 residues. From germline, CDR1 is SEHNR and CDR2 FQNEAQ (reference sequence). The ends were cut back, 2 bases at V and 0 bases at J, with 11 bases in the middle.

The J gene is TRBJ2-1, the V gene TRBV30, with 7 nucleotides matching TRBD2. Germline V lookup: CDR1 GTSNPN, CDR2 SVGIG (reference sequence). V dropped 1 base and J dropped 6; count of bases not matched to a gene: 3. The CDR3 runs 13 residues. The CDR3 nucleotides read TGTGCCTGGAGTGAGGGAGGGGTCAATGAGCAGTTCTTC. Its translation is CAWSEGGVNEQFF.

Only one count was recorded for this clone. This chain uses TRBV19 with TRBJ2-5; TRBD1 matches 8 bases. This CDR3 region has 20 residues. The V and J ends lost 3 bases and 3 bases, in that order; junction bases with no gene match: 21. The V gene's germline CDR1 is LNHDA and CDR2 SQIVND (reference sequence). The DNA of the CDR3 is TGTGCCAGTAGTATTGTCCCGTGCGGACAGGGCGTCGTTGTAAAAGAGACCCAGTACTTC. Translated, it gives CASSIVPCGQGVVVKETQYF. Drawing the rest from reference TRBV19 and TRBJ2-5, the complete variable domain is DGGITQSPKYLFRKEGQNVTLSCEQNLNHDAMYWYRQDPGQGLRLIYYSQIVNDFQKGDIAEGYSVSREKKESFPLTVTSAQKNPTAFYLCASSIVPCGQGVVVKETQYFGPGTRLLVL.

This clone was recorded only once. J is TRBJ1-1 and V is TRBV7-8; 9 bases agree with TRBD1. Germline V lookup: CDR1 SGHVS, CDR2 FQNEAQ. J lost 4 bases, V lost 1 base, and 4 bases had no gene match. CDR3 size: 15 residues. This CDR3 reads CASSLVGQGFTEAFF. DNA of the CDR3: TGTGCCAGCAGCTTAGTGGGACAGGGATTCACTGAAGCTTTCTTT.

In its sample, this clone was seen a few times. Additional DNA sequences in this sample encode the identical CDR3. The chain couples TRBV7-9 to TRBJ1-4, with 7 bases fitting TRBD1. CDR3 size: 14 residues. Trimming took 5 bases from V and 5 from J; bases not matched to a gene: 5. The germline V gene has CDR1 SEHNR and CDR2 FQNEAQ (reference sequence). CDR3 in amino acids: CASSPGTANEKLFF. Here the CDR3 DNA reads TGTGCCAGCAGCCCCGGGACAGCAAATGAAAAACTGTTTTTT.

V and J are TRBV6-6 and TRBJ2-5; 7 nucleotides match TRBD1. This CDR3 comprises 13 residues. The J segment lost 2 bases and the V segment lost 5 bases, leaving 2 bases of the junction unmatched. The V gene's germline CDR1 is MNHNY and CDR2 SVGAGI (reference sequence). CDR3 nucleotide sequence: TGTGCCAGCAGTCGGGACAGACAAGAGACCCAGTACTTC. Amino acid sequence: CASSRDRQETQYF.